This T cell receptor (beta chain) was recorded in a study of T cell repertoires in cytomegalovirus infection. In the study overall: Public TCR beta signatures provided an indication of both CMV infection and a matching HLA type.

A single record per CDR3 protein comes from TCRdb applying MiXCR to the reads. The sample shows about 490,000 distinct CDR3 sequences, around 11% of them seen only once. This CDR3 spans 15 amino acids. CDR1 and CDR2 from the germline V gene are MNHEY and SMNVEV (reference sequence). The trim removed 6 bases at V and 3 bases at J, leaving 10 bases unmatched. There are a few counts of this clonotype. The sample comprised PBMCs. This clonotype was sampled from a human donor in good health (CMV status not recorded). Some clones in this sample may be carry-over from other donors' samples. V is TRBV27 and J is TRBJ2-7; 8 bases match TRBD2. The CDR3 DNA reads as TGTGCCAGCAGGCCTCGGGGGGGGCTAAACTACGAGCAGTACTTC. This translates into CASRPRGGLNYEQYF.